The rows below give T cell receptor beta chains drawn from one sample of a study of CD8 T cells in ankylosing spondylitis. MiXCR, applied by TCRdb to the 5' RACE reads, yields one record per CDR3 protein. The sample shows approximately 220,000 distinct CDR3 sequences, roughly 25% of them seen only once. Input material: blood, either unsorted or a sorted T cell fraction (not recorded which). These TCRs come from a male donor with ankylosing spondylitis or in good health (not recorded which). Each CDR3 is given with its conserved first and last residue. D genes are given only for firm matches. Expanded clones get a size class; other rows say once, few or many, or leave the size out.

j_gene | v_gene | len | d_gene | abundance | CDR3aa | CDR3nt
TRBJ1-2 | TRBV20-1 | 14 | TRBD1 | few | CSARTGALNYGYTF | TGCAGTGCTCGCACAGGGGCTCTTAACTATGGCTACACCTTC
TRBJ2-7 | TRBV12-3/TRBV12-4 | 14 | - | - | CASSLWADPAEQYF | TGTGCCAGCAGTTTATGGGCGGACCCTGCCGAGCAGTACTTC
TRBJ2-3 | TRBV29-1 | 12 | - | few | CSVRDGTDTQYF | TGCAGCGTTAGGGACGGCACAGATACGCAGTATTTT
TRBJ2-7 | TRBV20-1 | 13 | - | many | CSASWTTPYEQYF | TGCAGTGCTAGTTGGACAACCCCTTACGAGCAGTACTTC
TRBJ2-3 | TRBV20-1 | 11 | - | many | CSAFLGMAQYF | TGCAGTGCTTTCCTAGGGATGGCGCAGTATTTT
TRBJ1-2 | TRBV29-1 | 12 | - | many | CSVDNAGGGYTF | TGCAGCGTCGATAATGCTGGAGGTGGCTACACCTTC
TRBJ2-1 | TRBV20-1 | 14 | TRBD2 | many | CSARTSGGYNEQFF | TGCAGTGCTCGGACTAGCGGGGGCTACAATGAGCAGTTCTTC
TRBJ2-3 | TRBV20-1 | 13 | - | few | CSADTPVADTQYF | TGCAGTGCCGACACACCGGTTGCAGATACGCAGTATTTT
TRBJ2-1 | TRBV20-1 | 12 | - | many | CSRRGLNNEQFF | TGCAGTCGCAGGGGCCTAAACAATGAGCAGTTCTTC
TRBJ2-1 | TRBV20-1 | 15 | - | - | CSARDYYQGPNEQFF | TGCAGTGCTAGAGATTATTACCAGGGGCCGAATGAGCAGTTCTTC
TRBJ2-1 | TRBV20-1 | 15 | TRBD2 | - | CSAGTSGNSYNEQFF | TGCAGTGCTGGGACTAGCGGCAACTCCTACAATGAGCAGTTCTTC
TRBJ2-1 | TRBV2 | 11 | - | many | CASSVGNEQFF | TGTGCCAGCAGCGTCGGCAATGAGCAGTTCTTC
TRBJ2-7 | TRBV5-5 | 14 | TRBD2 | - | CASHGTSALGEQYF | TGTGCCAGTCACGGGACTAGCGCATTGGGGGAGCAGTACTTC
TRBJ1-1 | TRBV6-2/TRBV6-3 | 15 | - | many | CASSYDRISYTEAFF | TGTGCCAGCAGTTACGATCGGATAAGCTACACTGAAGCTTTCTTT
TRBJ2-1 | TRBV3-1 | 16 | TRBD2 | many | CASSRSGTSGRNEQFF | TGTGCCAGCAGCCGCTCCGGGACTAGCGGGAGGAATGAGCAGTTCTTC
TRBJ2-2 | TRBV7-2 | 13 | - | many | CASSQGRAGELFF | TGTGCCAGCAGCCAGGGGCGGGCCGGGGAGCTGTTTTTT
TRBJ2-2 | TRBV29-1 | 15 | - | many | CSVPYPGLSTGELFF | TGCAGCGTTCCATACCCAGGCCTTTCCACCGGGGAGCTGTTTTTT
TRBJ2-3 | TRBV29-1 | 13 | - | many | CSVDQRNTDTQYF | TGCAGCGTTGACCAGAGAAACACAGATACGCAGTATTTT
TRBJ2-7 | TRBV6-5 | 11 | - | - | CASTNRGEQYF | TGTGCCAGCACCAACCGTGGGGAGCAGTACTTC
TRBJ2-7 | TRBV5-1 | 15 | TRBD1 | - | CASTLVGTGPAEQYF | TGCGCCAGCACCCTGGTGGGGACAGGGCCAGCGGAGCAGTACTTC
TRBJ2-2 | TRBV11-2 | 14 | - | - | CASSLVRSTGELFF | TGTGCCAGCAGCTTAGTCCGGAGCACCGGGGAGCTGTTTTTT
TRBJ2-1 | TRBV20-1 | 14 | TRBD2 | many | CSAHLAGLYNEQFF | TGCAGTGCACACCTAGCGGGGCTTTACAATGAGCAGTTCTTC
TRBJ2-6 | TRBV29-1 | 14 | - | - | CSALQSTGANVLTF | TGCAGCGCCCTACAAAGCACTGGGGCCAACGTCCTGACTTTC
TRBJ2-7 | TRBV10-3 | 16 | TRBD1 | - | CAISDPGQASSYEQYF | TGTGCCATCAGTGATCCTGGACAGGCTAGCTCCTACGAGCAGTACTTC
TRBJ1-5 | TRBV5-1 | 14 | TRBD1 | many | CASSPTGPGQPQHF | TGCGCCAGCAGCCCGACAGGGCCTGGGCAGCCCCAGCATTTT
TRBJ2-7 | TRBV6-5 | 15 | - | - | CASSYTVSTGAEQYF | TGTGCCAGCAGTTACACTGTATCAACTGGCGCCGAGCAGTACTTC
TRBJ2-7 | TRBV29-1 | 11 | - | - | CSGRQGGEQYF | TGCAGCGGCCGACAGGGAGGCGAGCAGTACTTC
TRBJ2-7 | TRBV3-1 | 14 | TRBD2 | many | CASSLTSGLYEQYF | TGTGCCAGCAGCCTGACTAGCGGGCTTTACGAGCAGTACTTC
TRBJ2-1 | TRBV9 | 16 | TRBD2 | - | CASTERAGGYLDEQFF | TGTGCCAGCACCGAGAGGGCGGGAGGATATTTGGATGAGCAGTTCTTC
TRBJ2-5 | TRBV6-1 | 15 | TRBD1 | - | CASSQLTGGKETQYF | TGTGCCAGCAGTCAGCTGACAGGGGGGAAGGAGACCCAGTACTTC
TRBJ2-1 | TRBV4-3 | 17 | - | - | CASSQGGASPSYNEQFF | TGCGCCAGCAGCCAAGGGGGGGCTAGCCCGTCCTACAATGAGCAGTTCTTC
TRBJ1-1 | TRBV29-1 | 13 | TRBD1 | many | CSVLGTGVTEAFF | TGCAGCGTTCTTGGGACAGGGGTCACTGAAGCTTTCTTT
TRBJ1-2 | TRBV20-1 | 14 | - | - | CSARRPGTRYGYTF | TGCAGTGCTAGGAGACCCGGGACCCGGTATGGCTACACCTTC